These 5 T cell receptor beta chains were sequenced from one sample in a study of CD8 T cells in ankylosing spondylitis. TCRdb re-derived calls from the 5' RACE reads in MiXCR, one entry per CDR3 protein. The sample holds about 540,000 distinct CDR3 sequences, roughly 12% seen once. No antigens are known for them. General observations from the study: Seemingly characteristic of ankylosing spondylitis blood was a TCR beta motif consisting of about 8 highly homologous variants.

The sample comprised blood, either unsorted or a sorted T cell fraction (not recorded which). The receptors derive from a male donor with ankylosing spondylitis.

This clonotype was detected a few times. The V call is TRBV25-1, the J call TRBJ2-1; tentative D call: TRBD2 (6 bases). The V gene lost 6 bases and the J gene lost 5 bases, with 14 bases spanning the gap. This CDR3 region has 14 residues. Per the germline V gene, CDR1 is MGHDK and CDR2 is SYGVNS. For the CDR3, the DNA is TGTGCCAGCAGGAAGTGGGCTAGCGACAATGAGCAGTTCTTC. Residues: CASRKWASDNEQFF.

This clonotype occurred a few times. The J gene is TRBJ2-1, the V gene TRBV28, with a tentative D call TRBD2 (5 bases). CDR3 size: 16 residues. The germline V and J ends were trimmed by 7 bases and 0 bases, with 16 bases remaining between them. Germline CDR1 and CDR2: MDHEN and SYDVKM. Written as DNA, the CDR3 is TGTGCCAGCAACCTAGCAGGCGAATACTCCTACAATGAGCAGTTCTTC. Protein: CASNLAGEYSYNEQFF.

This clonotype has more than one count but fewer than ten. J is TRBJ2-7 and V is TRBV20-1; TRBD2 aligns across 10 bases. Germline V gene data show CDR1 as DFQATT and CDR2 as SNEGSKA (reference sequence). V was pared by 6 bases and J by 1 base, with 6 bases of the junction left unmatched. The CDR3 sequence is 14 residues long. The CDR3 region is CSAATSGWSYEQYF. As DNA, the CDR3 is TGCAGTGCGGCGACTAGCGGGTGGTCCTACGAGCAGTACTTC.

The sample holds a few counts of this clonotype. This rearrangement joins TRBV9 to TRBJ2-1; TRBD1 aligns across 8 bases. Germline V gene lookup returns CDR1 SGDLS and CDR2 YYNGEE. The CDR3 spans 15 residues. The ends lost 2 bases at V and 6 bases at J; junction bases unmatched: 7. CDR3: CASSVDGQGGNEQFF. In nucleotides, the CDR3 is TGTGCCAGCAGCGTTGATGGACAGGGCGGCAATGAGCAGTTCTTC. The full variable domain, completed using reference TRBV9 and TRBJ2-1, is DSGVTQTPKHLITATGQRVTLRCSPRSGDLSVYWYQQSLDQGLQFLIQYYNGEERAKGNILERFSAQQFPDLHSELNLSSLELGDSALYFCASSVDGQGGNEQFFGPGTRLTVL.

At least ten counts were recorded for this clonotype. The chain joins TRBV3-1 to TRBJ2-7, with D possibly TRBD2 on 6 matching bases. CDR1 is LGHDT, CDR2 YNNKEL, per germline (reference sequence). The CDR3 is made up of 16 amino acids. The V end lost 4 bases, the J end lost 3 bases, and 19 bases lay between the germline ends. CDR3 in amino acids: CASSPGWGEGDYEQYV. The CDR3 nucleotides read TGTGCCAGCAGCCCGGGTTGGGGGGAAGGTGACTACGAGCAGTACGTC.